This TCR beta chain was retrieved from a study of T cells in Graves' hyperthyroidism and ophthalmopathy. Notes on the study in general: Ophthalmopathy got predicted by the model a median approximately six months before its onset.

This clonotype has a count of ten or more. Its antigen is not identified. The V gene's germline CDR1 is SGHRS and CDR2 YFSETQ. The CDR3 contains 14 residues. V lost 7 bases and J lost 2; bases outside the gene matches: 6. The source material, RNA transcripts, was used to amplify TCR beta CDR3 regions. Using the HTBI primer set, a first-round RT-PCR was run on the TCR CDR3. TCRdb called the multiplex PCR reads again in MiXCR, with one record for every CDR3 protein. The sample shows about 590,000 distinct CDR3 sequences, about a sixth of them seen only once. The sample was blood. The receptor was isolated from a woman in her twenties or thirties with Graves' hyperthyroidism. V gene TRBV5-1 combines with J gene TRBJ2-7; 10 positions match TRBD1. In nucleotides, the CDR3 is TGCGCCAGCTGGACAGGGGGACCCACCTACGAGCAGTACTTC. Its translation is CASWTGGPTYEQYF.